This T cell receptor (beta chain) was sequenced during a study of blood T cell repertoires in COVID-19. Whole-study context: Acute and convalescent COVID-19 specimens originated in the United States, Italy and Spain. From T cells, B-cell-depleted T cells, or PBMCs came the material, which was cDNA or gDNA.

This clone has a single count. Original processing methods: Scientists estimated how many nucleated cells there were by amplifying reference gene primers. Measured with immunoSEQ multiplex PCR; TCRdb has only the in-frame clones, and not every one. V and J calls and clone size come straight from that table; D and trimming were deduced from the DNA. This table has just over 90,000 clones, roughly 90% appearing once. Germline V gene sequence: CDR1 SEHNR, CDR2 FQNEAQ (reference sequence). The V and J ends lost 6 bases and 5 bases respectively, with 13 bases between them. This CDR3 comprises 14 residues. This sequence was found in a human donor with active COVID-19. The donor label of this sample is uncertain. The rearrangement uses TRBV7-9 and TRBJ2-2, with D possibly matching TRBD2 (7 bases). The sample taken for sequencing was peripheral blood. CDR3 in amino acids: CASRAGASTGELFF. CDR3 DNA: TGTGCCAGCAGGGCGGGGGCGAGTACCGGGGAGCTGTTTTTT. The full variable domain, rest sourced from reference TRBV7-9 and TRBJ2-2, is DTGVSQNPRHKITKRGQNVTFRCDPISEHNRLYWYRQTLGQGPEFLTYFQNEAQLEKSRLLSDRFSAERPKGSFSTLEIQRTEQGDSAMYLCASRAGASTGELFFGEGSRLTVL.